This is a list of T cell receptor beta chains from one sample in a study of CD8 T cells in ankylosing spondylitis. Each CDR3 protein is one row after TCRdb ran MiXCR on the 5' RACE reads. The data hold some 840,000 distinct CDR3 sequences, with 10% to 15% observed a single time. The source material was blood, either unsorted or a sorted T cell fraction (not recorded which). These TCRs come from a male donor with ankylosing spondylitis. CDR3s include the opening cysteine and the closing phenylalanine or tryptophan. D genes are given only for firm matches. A row's size may be missing; if present it is once, few, many or a size class.

CDR3aa: CASSQGANVGDTQYF
CDR3nt: TGCGCCAGCAGCCAGGGGGCCAACGTAGGAGATACGCAGTATTTT
abundance: few
v_gene: TRBV4-3
j_gene: TRBJ2-3
d_gene: NA

CDR3aa: CASSTSYRNTEAFF
CDR3nt: TGTGCCAGCAGCACAAGTTACAGGAACACTGAAGCTTTCTTT
abundance: many
v_gene: TRBV5-6
j_gene: TRBJ1-1
d_gene: NA

CDR3aa: CASSLVGGRLLGYGYTF
CDR3nt: TGTGCCAGCAGCTTGGTCGGGGGGCGCCTTCTTGGCTATGGCTACACCTTC
abundance: NA
v_gene: TRBV5-6
j_gene: TRBJ1-2
d_gene: NA

CDR3aa: CASSYFQLGSEAFF
CDR3nt: TGTGCCAGCAGTTACTTTCAGCTGGGTTCTGAAGCTTTCTTT
abundance: NA
v_gene: TRBV6-2/TRBV6-3
j_gene: TRBJ1-1
d_gene: NA

CDR3aa: CSARRLGNQPQHF
CDR3nt: TGCAGTGCGAGGCGCCTGGGAAATCAGCCCCAGCATTTT
abundance: few
v_gene: TRBV20-1
j_gene: TRBJ1-5
d_gene: NA

CDR3aa: CASSPLANSPLHF
CDR3nt: TGTGCCAGCAGCCCCCTGGCCAATTCACCCCTCCACTTT
abundance: few
v_gene: TRBV7-8
j_gene: TRBJ1-6
d_gene: NA

CDR3aa: CAIRITSGRESYEQYF
CDR3nt: TGTGCCATCAGGATAACTAGCGGGAGAGAATCCTACGAGCAGTACTTC
abundance: few
v_gene: TRBV10-3
j_gene: TRBJ2-7
d_gene: TRBD2

CDR3aa: CAISESNYEQFF
CDR3nt: TGTGCCATCAGTGAGTCCAATTACGAGCAGTTCTTC
abundance: few
v_gene: TRBV10-3
j_gene: TRBJ2-1
d_gene: NA

CDR3aa: CASSQGGTGRNQPQHF
CDR3nt: TGTGCCAGCAGCCAAGGGGGAACAGGTAGAAATCAGCCCCAGCATTTT
abundance: few
v_gene: TRBV4-2
j_gene: TRBJ1-5
d_gene: NA

CDR3aa: CASSMDTMNTEAFF
CDR3nt: TGCGCCAGCAGTATGGACACCATGAACACTGAAGCTTTCTTT
abundance: few
v_gene: TRBV5-1
j_gene: TRBJ1-1
d_gene: NA

CDR3aa: CSARITGTSRLFF
CDR3nt: TGCAGTGCTAGAATAACCGGGACTAGCAGGCTGTTTTTT
abundance: few
v_gene: TRBV20-1
j_gene: TRBJ2-2
d_gene: TRBD2

CDR3aa: CASSRSTGANEKLFF
CDR3nt: TGTGCCAGCAGCCGTTCGACAGGGGCGAATGAAAAACTGTTTTTT
abundance: NA
v_gene: TRBV3-1
j_gene: TRBJ1-4
d_gene: TRBD1

CDR3aa: CSASLLWDRGNTEAFF
CDR3nt: TGCAGTGCTAGTCTACTGTGGGACAGGGGAAACACTGAAGCTTTCTTT
abundance: few
v_gene: TRBV20-1
j_gene: TRBJ1-1
d_gene: TRBD1

CDR3aa: CASSFRSSGLFQETQYF
CDR3nt: TGTGCCAGCAGCTTCAGGAGTAGCGGCCTTTTCCAAGAGACCCAGTACTTC
abundance: few
v_gene: TRBV5-6
j_gene: TRBJ2-5
d_gene: NA

CDR3aa: CASSDQGALNTGELFF
CDR3nt: TGCGCCAGCAGCGATCAGGGGGCGCTGAACACCGGGGAGCTGTTTTTT
abundance: few
v_gene: TRBV5-1
j_gene: TRBJ2-2
d_gene: TRBD1

CDR3aa: CASSSPPSTGLKVQPQHF
CDR3nt: TGTGCCAGCAGTTCCCCACCCTCGACAGGGTTGAAGGTTCAGCCCCAGCATTTT
abundance: NA
v_gene: TRBV6-2/TRBV6-3
j_gene: TRBJ1-5
d_gene: TRBD1

CDR3aa: CASSLVSRVRSYTF
CDR3nt: TGTGCCAGCAGCTTAGTGTCCAGGGTCAGAAGCTACACCTTC
abundance: NA
v_gene: TRBV7-2
j_gene: TRBJ1-2
d_gene: NA

CDR3aa: CSATGSGTGKFNEQFF
CDR3nt: TGCAGTGCCACCGGTTCCGGGACAGGGAAATTCAATGAGCAGTTCTTC
abundance: NA
v_gene: TRBV20-1
j_gene: TRBJ2-1
d_gene: TRBD1

CDR3aa: CASSFGDSHQPQHF
CDR3nt: TGCGCCAGCAGCTTTGGGGACTCGCATCAGCCCCAGCATTTT
abundance: NA
v_gene: TRBV5-1
j_gene: TRBJ1-5
d_gene: NA

CDR3aa: CSANQPTDTQYF
CDR3nt: TGCAGTGCTAACCAGCCCACAGATACGCAGTATTTT
abundance: few
v_gene: TRBV20-1
j_gene: TRBJ2-3
d_gene: NA

CDR3aa: CSATLADTQYF
CDR3nt: TGCAGTGCCACTTTGGCAGATACGCAGTATTTT
abundance: few
v_gene: TRBV20-1
j_gene: TRBJ2-3
d_gene: NA

CDR3aa: CSASDVQGHIQYF
CDR3nt: TGCAGTGCTAGTGATGTACAGGGGCACATTCAGTACTTC
abundance: NA
v_gene: TRBV20-1
j_gene: TRBJ2-4
d_gene: TRBD1

CDR3aa: CSARVKESYEQYF
CDR3nt: TGCAGTGCTAGAGTCAAGGAATCCTACGAGCAGTACTTC
abundance: few
v_gene: TRBV20-1
j_gene: TRBJ2-7
d_gene: NA

CDR3aa: CASSPYGRGSYNEQFF
CDR3nt: TGCGCCAGCAGCCCGTACGGGCGGGGATCCTACAATGAGCAGTTCTTC
abundance: few
v_gene: TRBV4-3
j_gene: TRBJ2-1
d_gene: NA

CDR3aa: CSAGQGPSDTQYF
CDR3nt: TGCAGCGCTGGACAGGGTCCCTCAGATACGCAGTATTTT
abundance: many
v_gene: TRBV29-1
j_gene: TRBJ2-3
d_gene: TRBD1

CDR3aa: CSARGASYEQYF
CDR3nt: TGCAGTGCTAGAGGGGCATCCTACGAGCAGTACTTC
abundance: many
v_gene: TRBV20-1
j_gene: TRBJ2-7
d_gene: NA

CDR3aa: CASSETRGARAKNIQYF
CDR3nt: TGTGCCAGCAGTGAGACGAGGGGGGCCCGAGCCAAAAACATTCAGTACTTC
abundance: few
v_gene: TRBV25-1
j_gene: TRBJ2-4
d_gene: NA

CDR3aa: CAISDHRQGRNEQFF
CDR3nt: TGTGCCATCAGTGACCACCGACAGGGTAGAAATGAGCAGTTCTTC
abundance: few
v_gene: TRBV10-3
j_gene: TRBJ2-1
d_gene: TRBD1

CDR3aa: CASSTLAGGPYEQYF
CDR3nt: TGTGCCAGCTCAACCCTAGCGGGAGGGCCCTACGAGCAGTACTTC
abundance: few
v_gene: TRBV18
j_gene: TRBJ2-7
d_gene: TRBD2

CDR3aa: CASNGLAGSTDTQYF
CDR3nt: TGTGCCAGCAACGGACTAGCGGGAAGCACAGATACGCAGTATTTT
abundance: NA
v_gene: TRBV2
j_gene: TRBJ2-3
d_gene: TRBD2

CDR3aa: CSVIRDVETQYF
CDR3nt: TGCAGCGTTATCAGGGACGTAGAGACCCAGTACTTC
abundance: many
v_gene: TRBV29-1
j_gene: TRBJ2-5
d_gene: NA

CDR3aa: CSVGQGLGEQYF
CDR3nt: TGCAGCGTTGGACAGGGCTTGGGGGAGCAGTACTTC
abundance: NA
v_gene: TRBV29-1
j_gene: TRBJ2-7
d_gene: TRBD1

CDR3aa: CASSHQTARGAPYTQYF
CDR3nt: TGTGCCAGCAGCCACCAAACTGCGCGGGGGGCGCCGTATACGCAGTATTTT
abundance: NA
v_gene: TRBV7-2
j_gene: TRBJ2-3
d_gene: TRBD2

CDR3aa: CASSQVDDGGLAGYTF
CDR3nt: TGCGCCAGCAGCCAGGTAGATGACGGGGGGCTGGCTGGCTACACCTTC
abundance: few
v_gene: TRBV4-3
j_gene: TRBJ1-2
d_gene: NA

CDR3aa: CASSQVPGLLAKNIQYF
CDR3nt: TGCGCCAGCAGCCAAGTCCCGGGCCTACTAGCCAAAAACATTCAGTACTTC
abundance: NA
v_gene: TRBV4-3
j_gene: TRBJ2-4
d_gene: NA

CDR3aa: CAITRDRGTYEQYF
CDR3nt: TGTGCCATCACCCGGGACAGGGGGACCTACGAGCAGTACTTC
abundance: many
v_gene: TRBV10-3
j_gene: TRBJ2-7
d_gene: TRBD1

CDR3aa: CASSRDPRLGEQYF
CDR3nt: TGCGCCAGCAGCCGGGATCCGAGGTTGGGCGAGCAGTACTTC
abundance: NA
v_gene: TRBV5-1
j_gene: TRBJ2-7
d_gene: NA

CDR3aa: CASSQGQGAFDEQYF
CDR3nt: TGTGCCAGCAGCCAAGGTCAGGGGGCTTTCGACGAGCAGTACTTC
abundance: few
v_gene: TRBV4-2
j_gene: TRBJ2-7
d_gene: TRBD1

CDR3aa: CAILDRGKEKLFF
CDR3nt: TGTGCCATCCTGGACAGGGGAAAAGAAAAACTGTTTTTT
abundance: NA
v_gene: TRBV12-3/TRBV12-4
j_gene: TRBJ1-4
d_gene: TRBD1

CDR3aa: CASSYPDRGKETQYF
CDR3nt: TGCGCCAGCAGCTACCCGGACAGGGGGAAGGAGACCCAGTACTTC
abundance: NA
v_gene: TRBV5-1
j_gene: TRBJ2-5
d_gene: TRBD1

CDR3aa: CASSPLPLVGQLDTEAFF
CDR3nt: TGTGCCAGCTCACCTCTCCCCTTAGTCGGACAGCTGGACACTGAAGCTTTCTTT
abundance: many
v_gene: TRBV18
j_gene: TRBJ1-1
d_gene: NA

CDR3aa: CASRRSGANVLTF
CDR3nt: TGTGCCAGCAGACGCTCTGGGGCCAACGTCCTGACTTTC
abundance: many
v_gene: TRBV7-2
j_gene: TRBJ2-6
d_gene: NA

CDR3aa: CASSQAAGLPNTGELFF
CDR3nt: TGCGCCAGCAGCCAAGCCGCGGGACTCCCGAACACCGGGGAGCTGTTTTTT
abundance: few
v_gene: TRBV5-1
j_gene: TRBJ2-2
d_gene: NA

CDR3aa: CSARAGPYEQYF
CDR3nt: TGCAGTGCTAGAGCAGGCCCCTACGAGCAGTACTTC
abundance: few
v_gene: TRBV20-1
j_gene: TRBJ2-7
d_gene: NA

CDR3aa: CASSVDPSGPYEQYF
CDR3nt: TGTGCCAGCAGCGTAGACCCTAGCGGGCCCTACGAGCAGTACTTC
abundance: few
v_gene: TRBV9
j_gene: TRBJ2-7
d_gene: TRBD2

CDR3aa: CSAQTGGSNQPQHF
CDR3nt: TGCAGTGCCCAGACAGGGGGTAGCAATCAGCCCCAGCATTTT
abundance: NA
v_gene: TRBV20-1
j_gene: TRBJ1-5
d_gene: TRBD1

CDR3aa: CASSLDPQDYGYTF
CDR3nt: TGCGCCAGCAGCTTGGATCCGCAGGACTATGGCTACACCTTC
abundance: few
v_gene: TRBV5-1
j_gene: TRBJ1-2
d_gene: NA

CDR3aa: CSASRWDFKNIQYF
CDR3nt: TGCAGTGCTAGTAGGTGGGATTTCAAAAACATTCAGTACTTC
abundance: few
v_gene: TRBV20-1
j_gene: TRBJ2-4
d_gene: NA

CDR3aa: CASSLESGAAWETQYF
CDR3nt: TGTGCCAGCAGCTTAGAAAGCGGGGCCGCTTGGGAGACCCAGTACTTC
abundance: NA
v_gene: TRBV7-2
j_gene: TRBJ2-5
d_gene: TRBD2